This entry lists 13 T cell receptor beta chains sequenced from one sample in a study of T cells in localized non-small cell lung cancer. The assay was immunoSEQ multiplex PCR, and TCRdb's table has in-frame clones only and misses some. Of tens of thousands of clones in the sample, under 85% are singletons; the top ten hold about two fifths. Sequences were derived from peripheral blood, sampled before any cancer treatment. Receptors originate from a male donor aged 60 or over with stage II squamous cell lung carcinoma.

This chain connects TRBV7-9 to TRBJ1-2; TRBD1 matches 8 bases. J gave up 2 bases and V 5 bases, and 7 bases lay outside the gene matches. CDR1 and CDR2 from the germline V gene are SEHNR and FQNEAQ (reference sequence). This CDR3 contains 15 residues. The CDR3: CASSGTRTGNYGYTF. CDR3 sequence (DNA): TGTGCCAGCAGCGGGACCAGGACAGGGAACTATGGCTACACCTTC.

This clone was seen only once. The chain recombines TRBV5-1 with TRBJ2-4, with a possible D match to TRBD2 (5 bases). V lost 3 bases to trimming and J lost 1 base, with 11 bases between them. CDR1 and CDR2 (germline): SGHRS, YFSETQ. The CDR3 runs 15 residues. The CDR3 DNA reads TGCGCCAGCAGCTCTTCGCGCGGGGCCAAAAACATTCAGTACTTC. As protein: CASSSSRGAKNIQYF.

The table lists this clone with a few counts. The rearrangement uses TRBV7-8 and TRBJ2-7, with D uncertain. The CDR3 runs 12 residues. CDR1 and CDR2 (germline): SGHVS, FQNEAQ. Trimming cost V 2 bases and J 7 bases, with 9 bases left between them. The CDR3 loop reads CASSLKGLEQYF. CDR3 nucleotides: TGTGCCAGCAGCTTAAAAGGGTTAGAGCAGTACTTC.

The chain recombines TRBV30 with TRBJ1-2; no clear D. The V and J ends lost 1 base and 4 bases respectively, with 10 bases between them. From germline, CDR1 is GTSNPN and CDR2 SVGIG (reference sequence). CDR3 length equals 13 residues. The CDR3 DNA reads TGTGCCTGGAGTGATTCTAACCCCTATGGCTACACCTTC. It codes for CAWSDSNPYGYTF.

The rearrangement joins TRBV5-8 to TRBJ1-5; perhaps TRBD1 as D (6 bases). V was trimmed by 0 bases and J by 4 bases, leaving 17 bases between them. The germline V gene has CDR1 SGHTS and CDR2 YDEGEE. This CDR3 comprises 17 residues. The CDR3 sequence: CASSLGGTPGGNQPQHF. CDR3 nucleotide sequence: TGTGCCAGCAGCTTGGGCGGGACACCCGGCGGAAATCAGCCCCAGCATTTT.

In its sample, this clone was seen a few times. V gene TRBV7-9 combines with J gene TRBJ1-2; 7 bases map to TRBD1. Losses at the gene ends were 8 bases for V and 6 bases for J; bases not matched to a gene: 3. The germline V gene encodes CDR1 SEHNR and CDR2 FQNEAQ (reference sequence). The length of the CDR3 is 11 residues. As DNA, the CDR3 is TGTGCCAGCCGACAGGGCGATGGCTACACCTTC. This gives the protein CASRQGDGYTF.

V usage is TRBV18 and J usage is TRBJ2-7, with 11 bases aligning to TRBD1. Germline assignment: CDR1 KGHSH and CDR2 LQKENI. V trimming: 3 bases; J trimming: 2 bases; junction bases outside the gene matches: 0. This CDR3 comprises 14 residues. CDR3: CASSPGQGAYEQYF. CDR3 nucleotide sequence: TGTGCCAGCTCACCGGGACAGGGGGCCTACGAGCAGTACTTC.

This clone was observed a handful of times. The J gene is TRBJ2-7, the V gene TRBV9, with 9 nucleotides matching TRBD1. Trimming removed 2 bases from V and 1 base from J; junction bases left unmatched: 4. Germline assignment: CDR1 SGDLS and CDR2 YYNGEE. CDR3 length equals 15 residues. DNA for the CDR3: TGTGCCAGCAGCGTGGACGGGACAGGGTCCTACGAGCAGTACTTC. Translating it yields CASSVDGTGSYEQYF.

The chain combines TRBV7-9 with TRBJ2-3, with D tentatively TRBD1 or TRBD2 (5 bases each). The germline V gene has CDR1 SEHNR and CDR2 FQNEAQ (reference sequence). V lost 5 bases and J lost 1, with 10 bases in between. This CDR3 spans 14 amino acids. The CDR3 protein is CASSRRDGTDTQYF. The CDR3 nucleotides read TGTGCCAGCAGCCGCCGGGACGGCACAGATACGCAGTATTTT.

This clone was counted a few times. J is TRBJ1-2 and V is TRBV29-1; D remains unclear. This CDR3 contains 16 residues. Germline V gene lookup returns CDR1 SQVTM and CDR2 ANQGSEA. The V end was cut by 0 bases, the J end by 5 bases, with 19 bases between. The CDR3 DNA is TGCAGCGTTGAAGATCTCGACCGGGAGACGTTATATGGCTACACCTTC. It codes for CSVEDLDRETLYGYTF.

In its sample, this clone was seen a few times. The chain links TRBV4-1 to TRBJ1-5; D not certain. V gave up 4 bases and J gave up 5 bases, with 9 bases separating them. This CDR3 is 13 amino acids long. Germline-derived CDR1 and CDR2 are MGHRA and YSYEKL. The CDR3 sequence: CASSLEIDQPQHF. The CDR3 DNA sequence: TGCGCCAGCAGCCTTGAAATAGATCAGCCCCAGCATTTT.

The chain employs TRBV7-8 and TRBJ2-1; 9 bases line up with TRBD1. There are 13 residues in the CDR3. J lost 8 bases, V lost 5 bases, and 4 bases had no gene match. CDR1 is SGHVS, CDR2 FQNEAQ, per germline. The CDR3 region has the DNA TGTGCCAGCAGCCTAGGGACAGGGTATGAGCAGTTCTTC. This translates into CASSLGTGYEQFF.

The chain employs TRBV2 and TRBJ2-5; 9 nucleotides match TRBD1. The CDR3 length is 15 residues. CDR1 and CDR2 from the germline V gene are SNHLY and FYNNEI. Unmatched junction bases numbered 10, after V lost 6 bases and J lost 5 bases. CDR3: CASRSGTGKWETQYF. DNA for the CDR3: TGTGCCAGCAGGTCCGGGACAGGGAAATGGGAGACCCAGTACTTC.